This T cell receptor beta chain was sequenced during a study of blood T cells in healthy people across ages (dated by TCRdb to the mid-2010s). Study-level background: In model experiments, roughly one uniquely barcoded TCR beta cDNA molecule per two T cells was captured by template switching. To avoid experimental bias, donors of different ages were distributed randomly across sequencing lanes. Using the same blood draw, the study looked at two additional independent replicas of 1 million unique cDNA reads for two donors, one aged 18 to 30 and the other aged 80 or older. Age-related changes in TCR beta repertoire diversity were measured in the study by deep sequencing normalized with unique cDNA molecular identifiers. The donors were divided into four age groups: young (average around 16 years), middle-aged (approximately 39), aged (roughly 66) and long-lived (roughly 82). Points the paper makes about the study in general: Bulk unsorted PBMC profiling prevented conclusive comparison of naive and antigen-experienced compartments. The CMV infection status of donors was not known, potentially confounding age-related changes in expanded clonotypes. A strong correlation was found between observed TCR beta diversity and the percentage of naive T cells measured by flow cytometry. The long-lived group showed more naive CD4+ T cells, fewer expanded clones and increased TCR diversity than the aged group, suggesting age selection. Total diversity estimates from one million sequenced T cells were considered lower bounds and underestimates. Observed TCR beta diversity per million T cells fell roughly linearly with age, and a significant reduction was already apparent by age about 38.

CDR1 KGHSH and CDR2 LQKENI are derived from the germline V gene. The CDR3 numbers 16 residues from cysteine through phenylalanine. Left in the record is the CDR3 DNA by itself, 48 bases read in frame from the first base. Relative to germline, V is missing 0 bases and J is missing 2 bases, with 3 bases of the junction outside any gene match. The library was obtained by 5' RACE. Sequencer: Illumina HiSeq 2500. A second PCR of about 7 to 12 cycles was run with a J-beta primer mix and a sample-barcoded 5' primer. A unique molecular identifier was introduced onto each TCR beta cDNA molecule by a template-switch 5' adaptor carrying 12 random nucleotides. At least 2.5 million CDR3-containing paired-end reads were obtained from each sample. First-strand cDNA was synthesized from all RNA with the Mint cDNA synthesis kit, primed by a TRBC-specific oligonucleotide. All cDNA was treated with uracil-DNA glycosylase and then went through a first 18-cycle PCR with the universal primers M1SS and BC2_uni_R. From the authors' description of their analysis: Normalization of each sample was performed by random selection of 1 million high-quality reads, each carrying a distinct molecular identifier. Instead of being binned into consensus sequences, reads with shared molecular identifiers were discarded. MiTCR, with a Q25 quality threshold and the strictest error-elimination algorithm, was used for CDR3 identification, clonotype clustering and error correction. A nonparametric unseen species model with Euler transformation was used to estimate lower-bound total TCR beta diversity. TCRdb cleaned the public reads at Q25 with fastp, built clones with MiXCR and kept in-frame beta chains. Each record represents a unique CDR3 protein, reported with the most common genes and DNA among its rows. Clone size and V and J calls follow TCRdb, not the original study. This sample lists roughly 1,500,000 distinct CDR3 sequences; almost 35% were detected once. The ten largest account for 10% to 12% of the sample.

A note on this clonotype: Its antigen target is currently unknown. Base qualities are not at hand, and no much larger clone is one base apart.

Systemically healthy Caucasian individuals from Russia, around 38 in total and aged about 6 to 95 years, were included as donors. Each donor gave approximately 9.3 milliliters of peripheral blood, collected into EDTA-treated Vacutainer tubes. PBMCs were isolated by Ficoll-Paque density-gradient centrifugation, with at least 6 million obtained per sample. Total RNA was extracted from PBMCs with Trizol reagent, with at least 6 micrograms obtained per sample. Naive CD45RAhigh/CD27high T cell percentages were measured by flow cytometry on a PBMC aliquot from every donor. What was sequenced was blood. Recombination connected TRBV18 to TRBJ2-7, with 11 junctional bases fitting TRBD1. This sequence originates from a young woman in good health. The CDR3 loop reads CASSPPLGQGAYEQYF. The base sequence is TGTGCCAGCTCACCACCGTTGGGACAGGGGGCCTACGAGCAGTACTTC.